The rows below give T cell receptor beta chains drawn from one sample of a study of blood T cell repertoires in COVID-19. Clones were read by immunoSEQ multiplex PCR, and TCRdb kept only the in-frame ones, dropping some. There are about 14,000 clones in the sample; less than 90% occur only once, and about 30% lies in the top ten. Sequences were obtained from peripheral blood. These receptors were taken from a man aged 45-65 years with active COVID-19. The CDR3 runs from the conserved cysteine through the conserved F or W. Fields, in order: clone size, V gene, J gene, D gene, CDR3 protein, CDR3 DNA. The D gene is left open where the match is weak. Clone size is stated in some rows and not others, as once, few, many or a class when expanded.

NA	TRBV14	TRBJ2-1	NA	CASSQRFSPTHDEQFF	TGTGCCAGCAGCCAACGATTCAGTCCCACCCACGATGAGCAGTTCTTC
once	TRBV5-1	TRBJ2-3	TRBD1	CASSSQGTDTQYF	TGCGCCAGCAGCTCACAGGGGACAGATACGCAGTATTTT
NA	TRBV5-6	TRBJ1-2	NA	CASSAWTAPGYGYTF	TGTGCCAGCAGCGCGTGGACAGCGCCTGGCTATGGCTACACCTTC
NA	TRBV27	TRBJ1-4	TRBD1	CASSPTGDRWKLFF	TGTGCCAGCAGTCCGACAGGGGACCGGTGGAAACTGTTTTTT
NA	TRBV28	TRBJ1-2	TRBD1	CASSPTGSDGYTF	TGTGCCAGCAGTCCGACAGGGTCTGATGGCTACACCTTC
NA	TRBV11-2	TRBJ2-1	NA	CASSLTGANEQFF	TGTGCCAGCAGCTTAACGGGAGCCAATGAGCAGTTCTTC
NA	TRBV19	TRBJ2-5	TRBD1	CASSIDRTGIETQYF	TGTGCCAGTAGTATAGACCGGACAGGTATAGAGACCCAGTACTTC
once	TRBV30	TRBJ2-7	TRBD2	CACPIAGSSYEQYF	TGTGCCTGTCCTATAGCGGGCAGCTCCTACGAGCAGTACTTC
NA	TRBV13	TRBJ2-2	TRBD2	CASSGLAGGAGELFF	TGTGCCAGCAGTGGACTAGCGGGAGGCGCCGGGGAGCTGTTTTTT
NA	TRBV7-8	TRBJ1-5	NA	CASSLTRTQTQPQHF	TGTGCCAGCAGCTTAACCCGGACTCAAACACAGCCCCAGCATTTT
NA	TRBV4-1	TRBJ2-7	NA	CASSQQERVDYEQYF	TGCGCCAGCAGCCAACAGGAGCGGGTAGACTACGAGCAGTACTTC
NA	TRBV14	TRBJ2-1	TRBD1	CASSQIPGQGDNEQFF	TGTGCCAGCAGCCAAATACCGGGACAGGGCGACAATGAGCAGTTCTTC